These 14 T cell receptor beta chains share one sample of origin, sequenced in a study of regulatory T cells in long-lasting Graves disease. Time point in this sample: newly diagnosed GD, antithyroid drugs for less than 3 months. Scientists built the TCR library using RNA that was extracted from PBMCs. The TCR beta library used iRepertoire HTBI primers with Arm-PCR amplification of CDR3. Using its own MiXCR run on the multiplex PCR reads, TCRdb lists one record per CDR3 protein. The sample holds 250,000 or so distinct CDR3 sequences; more than 15% are singletons and the top ten take about 14%. These data also featured in a second study, about T cells in Graves' hyperthyroidism and ophthalmopathy.

Here the sequenced sample was peripheral blood mononuclear cells (PBMCs), taken at new diagnosis, from a patient treated with antithyroid drugs. These receptors all come from a woman aged 30 to 39 with Graves disease.

This clonotype was seen many times. This rearrangement joins TRBV20-1 to TRBJ1-6; D unresolved. Trimming pared 6 bases from V and 7 bases from J, leaving 13 bases between. This CDR3 has 13 residues. Germline V CDR1 and CDR2: DFQATT, SNEGSKA (reference sequence). This CDR3 reads CSAHGTPNSPLHF. CDR3 in DNA: TGCAGTGCGCACGGCACTCCAAATTCACCCCTCCACTTT.

This clonotype appeared many times. The rearrangement joins TRBV6-1 to TRBJ2-1, with D possibly matching TRBD1 (5 bases). V lost 3 bases and J 5 bases, leaving 11 bases between the germline ends. The CDR3 has 14 amino acids. CDR1 is MNHNS, CDR2 SASEGT, per germline. The CDR3 region is CASSDRQRNNEQFF. The CDR3 DNA follows: TGTGCCAGCAGTGACCGACAGAGAAACAATGAGCAGTTCTTC.

In this sample, this clonotype turned up many times. The chain links TRBV14 to TRBJ2-7; 7 positions agree with TRBD1. Germline trimming cut 4 bases from V and 7 bases from J; bases unmatched to any gene: 10. Germline V lookup: CDR1 SGHDN, CDR2 FVKESK. This CDR3 is 14 amino acids long. The DNA of the CDR3 is TGTGCCAGCAGCCCCAGGGGGACGGTGAGGGAGCAGTACTTC. Amino acids: CASSPRGTVREQYF.

This clonotype was counted at least ten times. The gene calls are TRBV20-1 and TRBJ1-6, with D possibly matching TRBD1 (5 bases). The V gene lost 3 bases and the J gene lost 7 bases, with 10 bases spanning the gap. The V gene's germline CDR1 is DFQATT and CDR2 SNEGSKA (reference sequence). The CDR3 spans 13 residues. Written as DNA, the CDR3 is TGCAGTGCTAGCGTACAGGCGAATTCACCCCTCCACTTT. Its protein product is CSASVQANSPLHF.

There are many counts of this clonotype. The chain combines TRBV7-9 with TRBJ1-1; maybe TRBD1 (5 bases). The germline CDR1 and CDR2 sequences are SEHNR and FQNEAQ (reference sequence). Deletions cut 1 base from V and 1 base from J, with 7 bases between. This CDR3 comprises 14 residues. The CDR3 coding sequence is TGTGCCAGCAGCTTAGGGACACCGAACACTGAAGCTTTCTTT. Translated, it gives CASSLGTPNTEAFF.

Ten or more counts support this clonotype. This rearrangement joins TRBV29-1 to TRBJ1-1; D is possibly TRBD1 (5 bases). The CDR3 sequence is 16 residues long. The V gene lost 4 bases and the J gene lost 0 bases, with 18 bases spanning the gap. Germline CDR1 and CDR2: SQVTM and ANQGSEA. The CDR3 DNA follows: TGCAGCGTTGCCCGGGACGCCGACTTCATGAACACTGAAGCTTTCTTT. Residues: CSVARDADFMNTEAFF.

The table lists this clonotype with many counts. The CDR3 loop reads CASSPHSGGLRGGEQFF. The CDR3 coding sequence is TGTGCCAGCAGCCCCCATAGCGGGGGGCTCCGGGGCGGTGAGCAGTTCTTC. The V gene is TRBV12-3 or TRBV12-4, the J gene TRBJ2-1; 10 nucleotides line up with TRBD2. The ends lost 6 bases at V and 9 bases at J; junction bases unmatched: 17. The CDR3 consists of 17 residues.

This clonotype came up many times. The chain joins TRBV12-3 or TRBV12-4 to TRBJ1-1; D unclear. This CDR3 is built from 13 residues. Trimming pared 5 bases from V and 7 bases from J, leaving 14 bases between. CDR3 bases: TGTGCCAGCAGTAAGGCGGCCGGGGATGAAGCTTTCTTT. Its protein is CASSKAAGDEAFF.

CDR3: CASSFNPGTGGTTEAFF. The CDR3 DNA reads as TGTGCCAGCAGTTTCAACCCAGGGACAGGGGGAACCACTGAAGCTTTCTTT. The rearrangement uses TRBV12-3 or TRBV12-4 and TRBJ1-1; TRBD1 aligns across 11 bases. J was trimmed by 4 bases and V by 3 bases; bases with no gene match: 10. The CDR3 contains 17 residues.

This clonotype came up many times. The CDR3, as DNA: TGCAGTGCTAGGGCGGGACAGCAAGAGACCCAGTACTTC. As protein: CSARAGQQETQYF. The chain uses TRBV20-1 and TRBJ2-5; possibly TRBD1 for D (7 bases). The V and J ends lost 3 bases and 2 bases respectively, with 10 bases between them. The CDR3 extends over 13 amino acids. Germline CDR1 and CDR2: DFQATT and SNEGSKA (reference sequence).

This clonotype was picked up many times. The chain employs TRBV4-1 and TRBJ2-5; D may be TRBD2 (6 bases). The length of the CDR3 is 13 residues. The V gene's germline CDR1 is MGHRA and CDR2 YSYEKL. The germline V and J ends were trimmed by 4 bases and 2 bases, with 8 bases remaining between them. CDR3: CASSLAAQETQYF. The DNA of the CDR3 is TGCGCCAGCAGCCTAGCGGCGCAAGAGACCCAGTACTTC.

About this clonotype itself: Since a much larger clone is just one base distant, this may be a read error. The rearrangement joins TRBV7-9 to TRBJ2-5; D is unresolved. The CDR3 has 14 residues. Germline V gene sequence: CDR1 SEHNR, CDR2 FQNEAQ (reference sequence). The CDR3 DNA reads TGTGTCAGCAGCTTAACCGTGTACCAAGAGACCCAGTACTTC. Translating it yields CVSSLTVYQETQYF.

This clonotype was found many times. V is TRBV29-1 and J is TRBJ2-7; D ambiguous. V was pared by 7 bases and J by 2 bases, with 18 bases between. Germline V CDR1 and CDR2: SQVTM, ANQGSEA. The CDR3 sequence is 14 residues long. The CDR3 nucleotides read TGCAGCGCCTTGAAGATTGGCCAAACCTACGAGCAGTACTTC. Translation: CSALKIGQTYEQYF.

This clonotype has more than one count but fewer than ten. The CDR3 here is CASSSKVYEQYF. The CDR3, as DNA: TGTGCCAGCAGCTCTAAGGTCTACGAGCAGTACTTC. This sequence joins TRBV7-9 and TRBJ2-7; D is uncertain. Germline V gene lookup returns CDR1 SEHNR and CDR2 FQNEAQ (reference sequence). The CDR3 runs to 12 residues. Trimming left V 4 bases short and J 3 bases short, with 7 bases between.